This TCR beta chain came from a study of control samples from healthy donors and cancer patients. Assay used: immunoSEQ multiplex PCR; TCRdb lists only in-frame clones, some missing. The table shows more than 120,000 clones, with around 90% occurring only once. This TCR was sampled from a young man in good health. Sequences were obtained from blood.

The CDR3 sequence is CASSQGRSLSGNTIYF. The CDR3 DNA is TGCGCCAGCAGCCAGGGACGGTCTCTCTCTGGAAACACCATATATTTT. This chain connects TRBV5-1 to TRBJ1-3, with D possibly matching TRBD1 (5 bases). CDR3 length: 16 amino acids. The V end lost 4 bases, the J end lost 0 bases, and 14 bases lay between the germline ends. Germline CDR1 SGHRS, CDR2 YFSETQ.